This T cell receptor (beta chain) was observed in a study of T-cell reconstitution after alpha-beta-depleted transplantation in children. Whole-study results and caveats: Roughly two months post-transplant, alpha-beta T cells reportedly originated from several hundred graft clones that had expanded. The study traced high day-60 TCRbeta diversity in some patients to surviving recipient T cells and thymic progenitors. At one year after transplant, newly produced T cells mostly accounted for T-cell counts and diversity.

CDR1 is KGHDR, CDR2 SFDVKD, per germline. The CDR3 runs to 16 residues. Trimming shortened V by 2 bases and J by 4 bases, and 13 bases separated the two germline ends. A few counts support this clonotype. Its antigen is not known. During its preparation, the TCRbeta library received unique molecular identifiers. In TCRdb, the PCR reads were re-called with MiXCR into one record per CDR3 protein. The sample comprises about 420,000 distinct CDR3 sequences, about a sixth of which are singletons, and 25% to 35% rests with the top ten. V gene TRBV24-1 combines with J gene TRBJ2-2; D tentatively reads TRBD1 or TRBD2 (6 bases each). Sequences were derived from PBMCs, mostly from graft donor cells, sampled 360 days after TCRalphabeta/CD19-depleted stem cell transplant. The source of this sequence is a boy younger than two who had a stem cell transplant for Wiskott-Aldrich syndrome, so the T cells may come from the graft donor. CDR3 sequence reads: CATSDWDKGGTGELFF. The CDR3 DNA reads as TGTGCCACCAGTGATTGGGACAAGGGGGGCACCGGGGAGCTGTTTTTT.